The 3 T cell receptor beta chains below come from one sample, sequenced in a study of T-cell reconstitution after alpha-beta-depleted transplantation in children. Library preparation (for TCRbeta) was performed with unique molecular identifiers. Each CDR3 protein is one row after TCRdb ran MiXCR on the PCR reads. In the table there are about 220,000 distinct CDR3 sequences, 17% of which are singletons. The specimen was PBMCs, mostly from graft donor cells, collected 360 days after TCRalphabeta/CD19-depleted stem cell transplant. These receptors were collected from a male patient aged 2-10 years who had a stem cell transplant for acute lymphoblastic leukemia, so the T cells may come from the graft donor.

This clonotype appeared many times. The rearrangement joins TRBV6-2 or TRBV6-3 to TRBJ2-1; D is uncertain. The CDR3 has 17 amino acids. V shed 2 bases and J shed 5 bases, with 19 bases lying between them. Germline CDR1 and CDR2: MNHEY and SVGEGT. For the CDR3, the DNA is TGTGCCAGCAGTTACGATATAATTCGGCCCGTTAACAATGAGCAGTTCTTC. As protein: CASSYDIIRPVNNEQFF.

This clonotype was counted many times. The V call is TRBV7-8, the J call TRBJ1-1, with D possibly TRBD1 on 5 matching bases. The CDR3 contains 16 residues. V was pared by 5 bases and J by 0 bases, with 16 bases between. The germline V gene has CDR1 SGHVS and CDR2 FQNEAQ. This chain's CDR3 is CASSLRRGGVNTEAFF. CDR3 nucleotides: TGTGCCAGCAGCCTCCGAAGAGGAGGGGTGAACACTGAAGCTTTCTTT.

The V and J genes are TRBV6-5 and TRBJ2-2; D unclear. This CDR3 contains 16 residues. Trimming cost V 0 bases and J 4 bases, with 12 bases left between them. Germline V gives CDR1 MNHEY, CDR2 SVGAGI. The CDR3 loop is CASSYSRPSATGELFF. Written as DNA, the CDR3 is TGTGCCAGCAGTTACTCGCGCCCGTCGGCCACCGGGGAGCTGTTTTTT.